Each of the 27 T cell receptor beta chains below was sequenced from the same sample in a study of T cell responses to AZD1222 COVID-19 vaccine. Sequencing used immunoSEQ multiplex PCR; TCRdb keeps in-frame clones, though not all of them. This table has approximately 150,000 clones, 70% to 90% appearing once. The source material was peripheral blood, sampled on day 0 of AZD1222 vaccination. The receptor set was obtained from an adult in good health.

With respect to this clone: One junction end disagrees with the germline gene, perhaps due to a read error. Here the CDR3 DNA reads TGTGCTAGCAGCGTAACATTGAACACTGAAGCTTTCTTT. This encodes CASSVTLNTEAFF. The genes are TRBV7-7 and TRBJ1-1; D gene unclear. CDR1 is SSHAT and CDR2 is FNYEAQ in the germline V gene (reference sequence). CDR3 length: 13 residues.

The V gene is TRBV9, the J gene TRBJ2-2, with 8 bases that match TRBD2. The CDR3 is made up of 16 amino acids. Germline V gene sequence: CDR1 SGDLS, CDR2 YYNGEE. The ends lost 0 bases at V and 2 bases at J; junction bases unmatched: 3. The CDR3 spells CASSVAGGRNTGELFF. CDR3 DNA sequence: TGTGCCAGCAGCGTAGCGGGGGGGCGTAACACCGGGGAGCTGTTTTTT.

The chain has TRBV19 and TRBJ2-7; tentative D call: TRBD2 (5 bases). The germline V gene encodes CDR1 LNHDA and CDR2 SQIVND (reference sequence). The CDR3 totals 15 residues. The V gene lost 0 bases and the J gene lost 0 bases, with 9 bases spanning the gap. The CDR3 bases are TGTGCCAGTAGTATAGATTTCGGGAACTCCTACGAGCAGTACTTC. Amino acid sequence: CASSIDFGNSYEQYF.

The count of this clone is one. This chain connects TRBV7-2 to TRBJ2-7; 9 bases line up with TRBD1. J gave up 4 bases and V 2 bases, and 6 bases lay outside the gene matches. The CDR3 length is 15 residues. The germline CDR1 and CDR2 sequences are SGHTA and FQGNSA. CDR3: CASSLTPGTGYEQYF. DNA of the CDR3: TGTGCCAGCAGCTTAACTCCCGGGACAGGGTACGAGCAGTACTTC. Using reference TRBV7-2 and TRBJ2-7 for the parts outside the CDR3, the full variable domain is GAGVSQSPSNKVTEKGKDVELRCDPISGHTALYWYRQSLGQGLEFLIYFQGNSAPDKSGLPSDRFSAERTGGSVSTLTIQRTQQEDSAVYLCASSLTPGTGYEQYFGPGTRLTVT.

This clone was detected a few times. This rearrangement joins TRBV6-2 or TRBV6-3 to TRBJ1-5; no firm D call. The CDR3 loop spans 14 amino acids. Trimming stripped 6 bases from V and 5 bases from J, with 14 bases between. CDR1 is MNHEY and CDR2 is SVGEGT in the germline V gene. The CDR3 coding sequence is TGTGCCAGCAGCCTCGGGCCCTACTATCAGCCCCAGCATTTT. The encoded protein is CASSLGPYYQPQHF.

The rearrangement joins TRBV5-4 to TRBJ2-1, with D tentatively TRBD2 (5 bases). Trimming removed 5 bases at V and 2 bases at J, with 11 bases between. This CDR3 contains 14 residues. The germline CDR1 and CDR2 sequences are SGHNT and YYREEE (reference sequence). CDR3 residues: CASSSPGTYNEQFF. DNA for the CDR3: TGTGCCAGCAGTTCCCCGGGAACCTACAATGAGCAGTTCTTC.

The CDR3 is CASSSNTGTDTQYF. Written as DNA, the CDR3 is TGCGCCAGCAGCTCTAATACAGGCACAGATACGCAGTATTTT. The V call is TRBV5-1, the J call TRBJ2-3; D is undetermined. With 3 bases removed from V and 1 base from J, the gap between germline ends came to 9 bases. The germline V gene encodes CDR1 SGHRS and CDR2 YFSETQ. The CDR3 totals 14 residues. Full variable domain (outside the CDR3, taken from reference TRBV5-1 and TRBJ2-3): KAGVTQTPRYLIKTRGQQVTLSCSPISGHRSVSWYQQTPGQGLQFLFEYFSETQRNKGNFPGRFSGRQFSNSRSEMNVSTLELGDSALYLCASSSNTGTDTQYFGPGTRLTVL.

V is TRBV6-2 or TRBV6-3 and J is TRBJ2-3; TRBD2 agrees at 9 bases. This CDR3 has 16 amino acids. V shed 2 bases and J 3 bases; nucleotides not matched to a gene: 6. Per the germline V gene, CDR1 is MNHEY and CDR2 is SVGEGT. The CDR3 nucleotides are TGTGCCAGCAGTTACGCGGCTAGCGGGATAACAGATACGCAGTATTTT. Translated: CASSYAASGITDTQYF.

The chain combines TRBV5-4 with TRBJ2-3; 10 bases are shared with TRBD2. The J segment lost 6 bases and the V segment lost 10 bases, leaving 11 bases of the junction unmatched. The CDR3 spans 14 residues. CDR1 SGHNT and CDR2 YYREEE come from the germline V gene (reference sequence). CDR3 DNA: TGTGCCGTCGGGGCTAGCGGGAGAGCGGATACGCAGTATTTT. It encodes CAVGASGRADTQYF.

The V and J genes are TRBV7-9 and TRBJ2-7, with 16 bases identical to TRBD2. Looked up from germline, CDR1 is SEHNR and CDR2 is FQNEAQ (reference sequence). Trimming took 5 bases from V and 0 from J; bases not matched to a gene: 4. The CDR3 contains 17 residues. This chain's CDR3 is CASSGTSGRVASYEQYF. The CDR3 region has the DNA TGTGCCAGCAGCGGGACTAGCGGGAGGGTTGCCTCCTACGAGCAGTACTTC.

V and J are TRBV2 and TRBJ1-2, with TRBD1 matching over 7 bases. V was pared by 7 bases and J by 7 bases, with 9 bases of the junction left unmatched. The CDR3 extends over 13 amino acids. Germline CDR1 SNHLY, CDR2 FYNNEI. CDR3 protein: CASTAHRGGGYTF. Here the CDR3 DNA reads TGTGCCAGCACCGCCCACAGGGGAGGTGGCTACACCTTC. Complete variable domain (other parts from reference TRBV2 and TRBJ1-2): EPEVTQTPSHQVTQMGQEVILRCVPISNHLYFYWYRQILGQKVEFLVSFYNNEISEKSEIFDDQFSVERPDGSNFTLKIRSTKLEDSAMYFCASTAHRGGGYTFGSGTRLTVV.

The J gene is TRBJ1-1, the V gene TRBV20-1; D gene unclear. V was trimmed by 3 bases and J by 1 base, leaving 15 bases between them. Germline loops: CDR1 DFQATT, CDR2 SNEGSKA (reference sequence). This CDR3 has 15 residues. CDR3 bases: TGCAGTGCTAGTATTCGTAAACAACGGAACACTGAAGCTTTCTTT. It yields the protein CSASIRKQRNTEAFF.

The DNA of the CDR3 is TGTGCCAGCAGCCAAGTCGGGAGGGCCTATGGCTACACCTTC. Amino acid sequence: CASSQVGRAYGYTF. The rearrangement joins TRBV14 to TRBJ1-2; D is uncertain. CDR1 and CDR2 (germline): SGHDN, FVKESK. This CDR3 is 14 amino acids long. V lost 1 base, J lost 4 bases, and 10 bases lay in between.

The genes are TRBV5-8 and TRBJ2-7; D remains ambiguous. Looked up from germline, CDR1 is SGHTS and CDR2 is YDEGEE. This CDR3 has 14 residues. V shed 5 bases and J shed 4 bases, with 16 bases lying between them. The CDR3 loop is CASRPRATLYEQYF. CDR3 nucleotide sequence: TGTGCCAGCAGGCCGCGAGCGACGCTATACGAGCAGTACTTC.

The chain has TRBV27 and TRBJ1-3; D not resolved. This CDR3 comprises 13 residues. Trimming took off 5 bases at V and 4 bases at J, with 9 bases between the two ends. Germline-derived CDR1 and CDR2 are MNHEY and SMNVEV (reference sequence). The CDR3 spells CASSSSPGNTIYF. The CDR3, as DNA: TGTGCCAGCAGTAGCAGCCCCGGAAACACCATATATTTT.

V is TRBV5-6 and J is TRBJ1-5; D is unclear. The germline V gene encodes CDR1 SGHDT and CDR2 YYEEEE. V dropped 4 bases and J dropped 3 bases, with 8 bases sitting between them. The CDR3 spans 13 residues. CDR3 nucleotides: TGTGCCAGCAGCGCCGGTTACAATCAGCCCCAGCATTTT. Translating it yields CASSAGYNQPQHF.

There are a few counts of this clone. V gene TRBV5-1 combines with J gene TRBJ1-2; 9 bases match TRBD1. CDR1 and CDR2 from the germline V gene are SGHRS and YFSETQ. This CDR3 spans 16 amino acids. V lost 4 bases to trimming and J lost 3 bases; unmatched junction nucleotides: 10. The CDR3 bases are TGCGCCAGCAGCACCCTCGGACAGGGGTTCGACTATGGCTACACCTTC. Translation gives CASSTLGQGFDYGYTF. Full variable domain (remainder filled in from reference TRBV5-1 and TRBJ1-2): KAGVTQTPRYLIKTRGQQVTLSCSPISGHRSVSWYQQTPGQGLQFLFEYFSETQRNKGNFPGRFSGRQFSNSRSEMNVSTLELGDSALYLCASSTLGQGFDYGYTFGSGTRLTVV.

The chain carries TRBV5-6 and TRBJ1-2; 9 nucleotides match TRBD1. V lost 7 bases to trimming and J lost 7 bases; unmatched junction nucleotides: 8. The CDR3 totals 13 residues. Per the germline V gene, CDR1 is SGHDT and CDR2 is YYEEEE. The CDR3 DNA follows: TGTGCCAGCTTACGACAGGGGGGGGCTGGCTACACCTTC. Translation gives CASLRQGGAGYTF.

The V gene is TRBV6-2 or TRBV6-3, the J gene TRBJ2-7; possibly TRBD1 for D (6 bases). CDR1 MNHEY and CDR2 SVGEGT come from the germline V gene. CDR3 size: 15 residues. V shed 4 bases and J shed 0 bases, with 13 bases lying between them. The DNA of the CDR3 is TGTGCCAGCAGTTGGGGGCGTTTGAGCTCCTACGAGCAGTACTTC. Amino acids: CASSWGRLSSYEQYF.

The J gene is TRBJ1-2, the V gene TRBV11-3; D not certain. The CDR3 is 13 amino acids. V dropped 5 bases and J dropped 4 bases, with 11 bases sitting between them. Per the germline V gene, CDR1 is SGHNT and CDR2 is YENEEA. The chain's CDR3 is CASSVGGSYGYTF. CDR3 DNA: TGTGCCAGCAGCGTAGGAGGGTCCTATGGCTACACCTTC.

V gene TRBV19 combines with J gene TRBJ2-1; TRBD2 matches 12 bases. The junction had 8 bases not matched to a gene; V was cut back by 2 bases and J by 9 bases. This CDR3 has 16 amino acids. From germline, CDR1 is LNHDA and CDR2 SQIVND (reference sequence). CDR3 loop: CASSILAGGPLGEQFF. CDR3 DNA: TGTGCCAGTAGTATACTAGCGGGAGGGCCCCTTGGTGAGCAGTTCTTC.

This chain uses TRBV29-1 with TRBJ1-2; D is ambiguous. The CDR3 has 13 amino acids. Trimming left V 0 bases short and J 4 bases short, with 9 bases between. CDR1 and CDR2 from the germline V gene are SQVTM and ANQGSEA. As DNA, the CDR3 is TGCAGCGTTGAAGAGCGGTCACCCTATGGCTACACCTTC. Its translation is CSVEERSPYGYTF.

In DNA form, the CDR3 reads TGTGCCACCCTAGACAACTCCTACGAGCAGTACTTC. Its translation is CATLDNSYEQYF. The chain combines TRBV27 with TRBJ2-7; D call uncertain. Per germline, CDR1 MNHEY and CDR2 SMNVEV (reference sequence). CDR3 size: 12 residues. Trimming pared 10 bases from V and 0 bases from J, leaving 10 bases between.

V and J are TRBV19 and TRBJ1-1; TRBD1 matches at 12 bases. CDR1 is LNHDA and CDR2 is SQIVND in the germline V gene (reference sequence). The CDR3 consists of 16 residues. V was clipped by 6 bases and J by 2 bases; unmatched bases: 7. The CDR3 here is CASSTPGQGANTEAFF. Here the CDR3 DNA reads TGTGCCAGTAGCACTCCGGGACAGGGGGCAAACACTGAAGCTTTCTTT.

As regards this clone: Compared with germline, one end of the junction differs, possibly owing to a read error. The chain recombines TRBV7-9 with TRBJ2-1, with 13 bases matching TRBD2. This CDR3 has 12 residues. Germline CDR1 reads SEHNR; CDR2 reads FQNEAQ (reference sequence). CDR3 in DNA: TGTGCCAGCAGCTTAGGACTAGCGGGAGGCCTCTTC. It yields the protein CASSLGLAGGLF.

V is TRBV5-5 and J is TRBJ2-7; D may be TRBD2 (6 bases). Germline V gives CDR1 SGHKS, CDR2 YYEKEE (reference sequence). Trimming pared 3 bases from V and 2 bases from J, leaving 12 bases between. This CDR3 has 14 amino acids. The CDR3 sequence is CASSSGGLAYEQYF. The CDR3 coding sequence is TGTGCCAGCAGCTCCGGAGGGCTTGCCTACGAGCAGTACTTC.

The rearrangement links TRBV30 to TRBJ2-2, with 11 bases fitting TRBD2. Germline lookup yields CDR1 GTSNPN and CDR2 SVGIG (reference sequence). The V segment lost 8 bases and the J segment 6 bases; nucleotides outside the gene matches: 8. The CDR3 runs to 14 residues. CDR3 in DNA: TGTGCCGCCTTACTAGCGGGAGTCGCCGGGGAGCTGTTTTTT. The encoded protein is CAALLAGVAGELFF.